Listed below are T cell receptor beta chains from one sample, sequenced in a study of T cell responses to AZD1222 COVID-19 vaccine. Produced via immunoSEQ multiplex PCR; TCRdb's table is partial and in-frame only. In the table there are about 83,000 clones, 75% to 95% of which are singletons. The sequencing used peripheral blood, collected 28 days after the second AZD1222 dose. These receptors all stem from an adult who received the AZD1222 COVID-19 vaccine. CDR3s include the opening cysteine and the closing phenylalanine or tryptophan. Fields, in order: J gene, V gene, CDR3 protein.

j_gene: TRBJ2-1; v_gene: TRBV7-3; CDR3aa: CASSLNEQGADEQFF
j_gene: TRBJ2-1; v_gene: TRBV9; CDR3aa: CATSQGAEGNEQFF
j_gene: TRBJ2-3; v_gene: TRBV4-1; CDR3aa: CASSQGMTGASTDTQYF
j_gene: TRBJ2-5; v_gene: TRBV10-3; CDR3aa: CAIGDPGGYQETQYF
j_gene: TRBJ1-4; v_gene: TRBV5-4; CDR3aa: CASSRGGVSNEKLFF
j_gene: TRBJ2-3; v_gene: TRBV15; CDR3aa: CATSRETGAPDTQYF
j_gene: TRBJ2-2; v_gene: TRBV7-2; CDR3aa: CASSSERGVLFF
j_gene: TRBJ2-7; v_gene: TRBV2; CDR3aa: CASSDDIGASGIEQYF
j_gene: TRBJ2-7; v_gene: TRBV9; CDR3aa: CASSVEGGLAGAYEQYF
j_gene: TRBJ2-7; v_gene: TRBV6-2/TRBV6-3; CDR3aa: CASSYSARAISYEQYF
j_gene: TRBJ1-5; v_gene: TRBV6-2/TRBV6-3; CDR3aa: CASSYDAGGPSNQPQHF
j_gene: TRBJ1-2; v_gene: TRBV4-1; CDR3aa: CASSHGQGSYGYTF
j_gene: TRBJ2-1; v_gene: TRBV24-1; CDR3aa: CATGSEDHEQFF
j_gene: TRBJ1-5; v_gene: TRBV4-3; CDR3aa: CASSQDRGQPQHF
j_gene: TRBJ1-5; v_gene: TRBV6-1; CDR3aa: CASSEPQGKQPQHF
j_gene: TRBJ2-7; v_gene: TRBV6-5; CDR3aa: CASSSTELYEQYF
j_gene: TRBJ2-2; v_gene: TRBV5-4; CDR3aa: CASSHGTMGSNTGELFF
j_gene: TRBJ1-1; v_gene: TRBV7-9; CDR3aa: CASSFSRSTEAFF
j_gene: TRBJ1-2; v_gene: TRBV2; CDR3aa: CASRLQGNGYTF
j_gene: TRBJ1-2; v_gene: TRBV12-3/TRBV12-4; CDR3aa: CASTQRWGGYTF
j_gene: TRBJ2-1; v_gene: TRBV6-2/TRBV6-3; CDR3aa: CASSYSQGEQFF
j_gene: TRBJ2-7; v_gene: TRBV25-1; CDR3aa: CASSPRGVVVEQYF
j_gene: TRBJ2-2; v_gene: TRBV4-1; CDR3aa: CASSHNTNTGELFF
j_gene: TRBJ1-1; v_gene: TRBV30; CDR3aa: CAWSGGWGTEAFF
j_gene: TRBJ1-3; v_gene: TRBV28; CDR3aa: CASTTSTSGNTIYF
j_gene: TRBJ1-1; v_gene: TRBV29-1; CDR3aa: CSGHKNTEAFF
j_gene: TRBJ1-1; v_gene: TRBV10-1; CDR3aa: CARIPGQGKNTEAFF
j_gene: TRBJ2-6; v_gene: TRBV11-2; CDR3aa: CASSFGVNKANVLTF
j_gene: TRBJ2-5; v_gene: TRBV9; CDR3aa: CASSVGSPAETQYF
j_gene: TRBJ2-5; v_gene: TRBV15; CDR3aa: CATSKGLETQYF
j_gene: TRBJ1-4; v_gene: TRBV19; CDR3aa: CASRWGQGPRGEKLFF
j_gene: TRBJ2-1; v_gene: TRBV7-2; CDR3aa: CASSLALINNEQFF
j_gene: TRBJ1-4; v_gene: TRBV18; CDR3aa: CASSPPNDRLEKLFF
j_gene: TRBJ1-6; v_gene: TRBV6-5; CDR3aa: CASSSQTGVSPLHF
j_gene: TRBJ2-7; v_gene: TRBV28; CDR3aa: CASSLRSGEQYF
j_gene: TRBJ2-7; v_gene: TRBV6-2/TRBV6-3; CDR3aa: CASSYSGSGTREQYF
j_gene: TRBJ1-4; v_gene: TRBV2; CDR3aa: CASTRQGIGEKLFF
j_gene: TRBJ2-1; v_gene: TRBV4-2; CDR3aa: CASSRDGGTGVDDEQFF
j_gene: TRBJ1-3; v_gene: TRBV4-1; CDR3aa: CASSLQGATGNTIYF
j_gene: TRBJ2-5; v_gene: TRBV6-2/TRBV6-3; CDR3aa: CASSRPSTFPTQETQYF
j_gene: TRBJ2-2; v_gene: TRBV30; CDR3aa: CAWNRYTGELFF
j_gene: TRBJ2-5; v_gene: TRBV28; CDR3aa: CASRDPQETQYF
j_gene: TRBJ1-1; v_gene: TRBV28; CDR3aa: CASSPWSLPGTEAFF
j_gene: TRBJ2-5; v_gene: TRBV19; CDR3aa: CASSIDPIAGLETQYF
j_gene: TRBJ2-5; v_gene: TRBV10-1; CDR3aa: CASSGSGKETQYF
j_gene: TRBJ2-2; v_gene: TRBV5-6; CDR3aa: CASSLYFMGLAGAGELFF
j_gene: TRBJ2-1; v_gene: TRBV11-2; CDR3aa: CASTHWNQENEQFF
j_gene: TRBJ2-2; v_gene: TRBV6-5; CDR3aa: CASRGRVNTGELFF
j_gene: TRBJ2-1; v_gene: TRBV29-1; CDR3aa: CSVEGTSGSHNEQFF
j_gene: TRBJ2-1; v_gene: TRBV18; CDR3aa: CASSPAGTVNNEQFF
j_gene: TRBJ2-7; v_gene: TRBV10-3; CDR3aa: CAISGTPGTGFGEQYF
j_gene: TRBJ1-6; v_gene: TRBV13; CDR3aa: CASSLQVGVGSPLHF
j_gene: TRBJ2-5; v_gene: TRBV29-1; CDR3aa: CSVSRTDGETQYF
j_gene: TRBJ1-4; v_gene: TRBV5-4; CDR3aa: CASSPQGEANEKLFF
j_gene: TRBJ2-2; v_gene: TRBV29-1; CDR3aa: CSVGWGTNTGELFF
j_gene: TRBJ1-1; v_gene: TRBV30; CDR3aa: CAWSYYGPNTEAFF
j_gene: TRBJ1-2; v_gene: TRBV7-9; CDR3aa: CATERGQAGGGYTF
j_gene: TRBJ2-6; v_gene: TRBV5-1; CDR3aa: CASSLVGTGANVLTF
j_gene: TRBJ1-1; v_gene: TRBV28; CDR3aa: CASSFVAANMNTEAFF
j_gene: TRBJ2-7; v_gene: TRBV7-9; CDR3aa: CASSPKGVASSYEQYF